This is a list of T cell receptor beta chains from one sample in a study of blood T cells in healthy people across ages. TCRdb itself ran the 5' RACE reads through MiXCR, one entry per CDR3 protein. The sample includes some 1.8 million distinct CDR3 sequences, more than 35% of them seen just once. Sequenced material: blood. These receptors were obtained from a human donor in good health. Each CDR3 is given with its conserved first and last residue. The order of the fields is J gene, D gene, clone size, V gene, CDR3 protein, CDR3 DNA. The D gene is left open where the match is weak. Size is omitted from some rows. Given values are once, few, many or a class for expanded clones.

TRBJ2-7 | TRBD1 | - | TRBV6-1 | CTSRPFRDSSYEQYF | TGTACCAGCAGACCCTTCCGGGACAGCTCCTACGAGCAGTACTTC
TRBJ2-3 | - | - | TRBV12-3/TRBV12-4 | CASSPDIGRADTQYF | TGTGCCAGCAGTCCGGACATAGGCCGGGCAGATACGCAGTATTTT
TRBJ2-3 | TRBD1 | - | TRBV6-6 | CASSSRQGYSTDTQYF | TGTGCCAGCAGTTCCCGACAGGGATATAGCACAGATACGCAGTATTTT
TRBJ1-2 | - | few | TRBV6-5 | CASSYLTGSVLLNYGYTF | TGTGCCAGCAGTTACCTGACAGGCTCCGTACTTCTTAACTATGGCTACACCTTC
TRBJ2-1 | TRBD1 | few | TRBV29-1 | CSVEDPDRSPYNEQFF | TGCAGCGTTGAAGATCCGGACAGGTCACCGTACAATGAGCAGTTCTTC
TRBJ2-7 | TRBD2 | - | TRBV20-1 | CSARDRATSGEYEQYF | TGCAGTGCTAGAGATAGAGCGACTAGCGGGGAATACGAGCAGTACTTC
TRBJ2-3 | TRBD1 | - | TRBV28 | CASRGTGRPDTPYF | TGTGCCAGCAGAGGGACAGGGCGACCAGATACGCCGTATTTT
TRBJ2-1 | TRBD2 | many | TRBV12-3/TRBV12-4 | CASRHKPAGGINEQFF | TGTGCCAGCAGACATAAACCAGCGGGGGGGATCAATGAGCAGTTCTTC
TRBJ2-5 | TRBD2 | - | TRBV6-2/TRBV6-3 | CASSRASGGYLQETQYF | TGTGCCAGCAGTAGGGCTAGCGGGGGATACCTCCAAGAGACCCAGTACTTC
TRBJ2-1 | TRBD1 | - | TRBV4-1 | CASSQYTGVLNYNEQFF | TGCGCCAGCAGCCAATATACAGGGGTGCTAAACTACAATGAGCAGTTCTTC
TRBJ2-3 | - | - | TRBV29-1 | CSVEPSRGPADTQYF | TGCAGCGTTGAACCGTCGCGGGGGCCCGCAGATACGCAGTATTTT
TRBJ1-2 | TRBD1 | - | TRBV28 | CASRGQGAGMVPDGYTF | TGTGCCAGCAGGGGACAGGGGGCAGGGATGGTCCCTGATGGCTACACCTTC
TRBJ2-7 | TRBD1 | few | TRBV6-5 | CASTTGDSEQYF | TGTGCCAGCACGACAGGGGACAGCGAGCAGTACTTC
TRBJ1-6 | - | few | TRBV4-1 | CASSQLGRRGLGNSPLHF | TGCGCCAGCAGCCAGCTCGGGAGAAGGGGTTTAGGTAATTCACCCCTCCACTTT
TRBJ1-1 | - | - | TRBV7-2 | CASRSGWGGTEAFF | TGTGCCAGCAGAAGCGGTTGGGGGGGCACTGAAGCTTTCTTT
TRBJ1-2 | TRBD1 | many | TRBV27 | CASSRTGGWYGYTF | TGTGCCAGCAGTAGAACAGGGGGCTGGTATGGCTACACCTTC
TRBJ2-7 | TRBD2 | - | TRBV4-1 | CASSGGGWNSEQYF | TGCGCCAGCAGCGGCGGGGGGTGGAACTCCGAGCAGTACTTC
TRBJ1-5 | TRBD1 | few | TRBV6-2/TRBV6-3 | CASRDRRGCQPQHF | TGTGCCAGCAGGGACAGGAGGGGTTGTCAGCCCCAGCATTTT
TRBJ1-3 | - | few | TRBV6-5 | CASQESSGNTIYF | TGTGCCAGCCAGGAAAGCTCTGGAAACACCATATATTTT
TRBJ2-1 | TRBD2 | - | TRBV6-2/TRBV6-3 | CASRNGLAGYNEQFF | TGTGCCAGCAGAAACGGACTAGCGGGTTACAATGAGCAGTTCTTC
TRBJ1-5 | - | - | TRBV2 | CASSQNYNQPQHF | TGTGCCAGCAGTCAAAACTACAATCAGCCCCAGCATTTT
TRBJ2-3 | TRBD1 | - | TRBV12-3/TRBV12-4 | CASRLTGVDGADTQYF | TGTGCCAGCAGGTTGACAGGGGTAGACGGAGCAGATACGCAGTATTTT
TRBJ2-6 | - | - | TRBV7-8 | CASSLVVGVPGANVLTF | TGTGCCAGCAGCTTAGTTGTTGGGGTCCCTGGGGCCAACGTCCTGACTTTC